This T cell receptor (beta chain) was recorded in a study of blood T cell repertoires in COVID-19. Generated by immunoSEQ multiplex PCR, the TCRdb table keeps only in-frame clones and is missing some. The repertoire holds 400,000 to 450,000 clones, with 90% as singletons. V was clipped by 3 bases and J by 4 bases, with 9 bases between them. This CDR3 region has 13 residues. Categorization into cohorts depended on clinical history that participants reported. V gene TRBV12-3 or TRBV12-4 combines with J gene TRBJ1-1, with D unclear. The clonotype comes from a man between 18 and 35 years old who had recovered from COVID-19. Input material: PBMCs or T cells enriched from blood (not recorded which). The CDR3 DNA is TGTGCCAGCAGTTTGATGGAGAGCACTGAAGCTTTCTTT. This codes for CASSLMESTEAFF.